This TCR beta chain emerged from a study of blood T cell dynamics during melanoma immunotherapy. The CDR3 is made up of 14 amino acids. Germline loops: CDR1 SGHRS, CDR2 YFSETQ. Trimming shortened V by 2 bases and J by 3 bases, and 11 bases separated the two germline ends. Study conclusions and caveats: At W3, later disease-control patients showed bifurcated PBMC repertoire changes, unlike progressors.

Profiling relied on immunoSEQ multiplex PCR, and the TCRdb table lists in-frame clones only, not all of them. The data contain roughly 6,500 clones, about 88% of them singletons. On this clone: Its antigen remains unidentified.

As to time point: pre-treatment baseline. Patients with prior systemic cancer treatment, concomitant immunosuppressants, or other active malignancies were excluded. This receptor was identified in a human donor with melanoma. The chain is built from TRBV5-1 and TRBJ2-5; possibly TRBD2 for D (6 bases). The sample in question was blood, obtained from a patient treated with checkpoint blockade. The CDR3 DNA sequence: TGCGCCAGCAGCTTCCCGGGGGTGGAAGAGACCCAGTACTTC. Translated: CASSFPGVEETQYF. Using reference TRBV5-1 and TRBJ2-5 for the parts outside the CDR3, the full variable domain is KAGVTQTPRYLIKTRGQQVTLSCSPISGHRSVSWYQQTPGQGLQFLFEYFSETQRNKGNFPGRFSGRQFSNSRSEMNVSTLELGDSALYLCASSFPGVEETQYFGPGTRLLVL.